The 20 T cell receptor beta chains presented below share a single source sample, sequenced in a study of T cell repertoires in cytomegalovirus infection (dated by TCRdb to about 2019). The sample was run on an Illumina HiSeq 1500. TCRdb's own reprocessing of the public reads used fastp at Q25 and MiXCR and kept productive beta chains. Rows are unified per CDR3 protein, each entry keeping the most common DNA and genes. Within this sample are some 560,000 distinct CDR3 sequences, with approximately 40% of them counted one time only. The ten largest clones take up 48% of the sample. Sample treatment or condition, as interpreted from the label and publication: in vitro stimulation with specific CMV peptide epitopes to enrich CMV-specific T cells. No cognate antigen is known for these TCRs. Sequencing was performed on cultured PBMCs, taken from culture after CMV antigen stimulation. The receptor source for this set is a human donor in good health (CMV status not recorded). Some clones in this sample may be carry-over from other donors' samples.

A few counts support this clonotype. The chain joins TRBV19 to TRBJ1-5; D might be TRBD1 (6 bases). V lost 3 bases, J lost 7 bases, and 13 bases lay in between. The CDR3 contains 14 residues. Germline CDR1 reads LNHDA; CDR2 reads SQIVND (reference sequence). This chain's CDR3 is CASSMLRGQQPQHF. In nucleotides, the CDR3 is TGTGCCAGTAGTATGCTCAGGGGCCAGCAGCCCCAGCATTTT.

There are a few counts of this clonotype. CDR3 nucleotide sequence: TGTGCCAGCAGCTTAGTTCTTGGGCGCGGCACCGGGGAGCTGTTTTTT. Translated, it gives CASSLVLGRGTGELFF. V gene TRBV11-1 combines with J gene TRBJ2-2; D gene uncertain. The germline CDR1 and CDR2 sequences are SGHAT and FQDESV (reference sequence). The CDR3 runs to 16 residues. Trimming took off 1 base at V and 4 bases at J, with 13 bases between the two ends.

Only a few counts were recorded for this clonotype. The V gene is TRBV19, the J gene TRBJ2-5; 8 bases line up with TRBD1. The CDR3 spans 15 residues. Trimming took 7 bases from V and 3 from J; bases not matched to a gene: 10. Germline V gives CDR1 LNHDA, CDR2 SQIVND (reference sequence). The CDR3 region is CASTGSRGREETQYF. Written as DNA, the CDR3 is TGTGCCAGTACTGGAAGCAGGGGGCGAGAAGAGACCCAGTACTTC. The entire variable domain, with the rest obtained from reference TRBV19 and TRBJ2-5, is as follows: DGGITQSPKYLFRKEGQNVTLSCEQNLNHDAMYWYRQDPGQGLRLIYYSQIVNDFQKGDIAEGYSVSREKKESFPLTVTSAQKNPTAFYLCASTGSRGREETQYFGPGTRLLVL.

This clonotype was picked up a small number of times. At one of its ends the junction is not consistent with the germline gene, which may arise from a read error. The CDR3 protein is CASSTRKTRDF. Written as DNA, the CDR3 is TGCGCCAGCAGCACCCGAAAGACTAGAGACTTC. The chain couples TRBV4-3 to TRBJ2-7; weak D call: TRBD2 (6 bases). The CDR3 is 11 amino acids. Per germline, CDR1 LGHNA and CDR2 YSLEER.

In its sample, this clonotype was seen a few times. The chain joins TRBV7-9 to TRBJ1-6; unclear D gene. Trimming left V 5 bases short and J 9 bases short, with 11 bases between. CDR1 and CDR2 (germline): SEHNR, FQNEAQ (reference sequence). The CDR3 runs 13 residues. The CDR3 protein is CASSPQPSSPLHF. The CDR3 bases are TGTGCCAGCAGCCCGCAACCTTCTTCACCCCTCCACTTT.

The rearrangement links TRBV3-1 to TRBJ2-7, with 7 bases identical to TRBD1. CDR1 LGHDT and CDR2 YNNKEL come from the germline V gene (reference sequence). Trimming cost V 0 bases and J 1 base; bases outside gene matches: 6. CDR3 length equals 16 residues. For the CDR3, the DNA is TGTGCCAGCAGCCAAGAGACCGGGACAGCTTCCTACGAGCAGTACTTC. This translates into CASSQETGTASYEQYF.

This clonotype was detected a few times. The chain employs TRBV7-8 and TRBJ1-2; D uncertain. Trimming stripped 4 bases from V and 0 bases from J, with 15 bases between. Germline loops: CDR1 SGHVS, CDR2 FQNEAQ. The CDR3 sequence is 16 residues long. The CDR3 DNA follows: TGTGCCAGCAGCTCTCAGAAAGGACCTACTAACTATGGCTACACCTTC. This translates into CASSSQKGPTNYGYTF.

The CDR3 DNA sequence: TGTGCCGGGCGGCAGCGCCCCTACAATGAGCAGTTCTTC. Translation: CAGRQRPYNEQFF. This sequence joins TRBV6-1 and TRBJ2-1; D is unclear. Germline CDR1 reads MNHNS; CDR2 reads SASEGT. V was pared by 11 bases and J by 2 bases, with 13 bases between. This CDR3 has 13 amino acids.

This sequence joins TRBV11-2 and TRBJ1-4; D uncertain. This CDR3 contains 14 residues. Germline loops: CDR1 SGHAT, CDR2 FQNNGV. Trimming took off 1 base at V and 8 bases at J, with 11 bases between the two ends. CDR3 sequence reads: CASSLGFRREKLFF. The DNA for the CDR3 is TGTGCCAGCAGCTTAGGATTCAGACGGGAAAAACTGTTTTTT.

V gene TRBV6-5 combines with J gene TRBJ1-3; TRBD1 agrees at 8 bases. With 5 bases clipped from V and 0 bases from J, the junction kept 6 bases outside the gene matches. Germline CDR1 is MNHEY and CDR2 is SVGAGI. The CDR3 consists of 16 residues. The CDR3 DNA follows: TGTGCCAGCAGTCAGACAGGGGCGAACTCTGGAAACACCATATATTTT. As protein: CASSQTGANSGNTIYF.

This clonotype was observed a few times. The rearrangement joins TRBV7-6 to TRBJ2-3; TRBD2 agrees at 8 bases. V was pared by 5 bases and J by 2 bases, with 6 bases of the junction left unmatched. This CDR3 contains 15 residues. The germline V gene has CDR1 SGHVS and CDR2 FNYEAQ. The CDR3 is CASSTSGGLTDTQYF. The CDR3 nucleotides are TGTGCCAGCAGCACCAGCGGGGGCCTCACAGATACGCAGTATTTT.

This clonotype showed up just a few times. The CDR3 DNA reads TGTGCCAGCTCACCAGCGCGCAGGGGGCTTGACTATGGCTACACCTTC. Its translation: CASSPARRGLDYGYTF. The chain carries TRBV18 and TRBJ1-2, with 8 bases identical to TRBD1. J lost 3 bases, V lost 2 bases, and 8 bases had no gene match. The CDR3 consists of 16 residues. Germline CDR1 KGHSH, CDR2 LQKENI.

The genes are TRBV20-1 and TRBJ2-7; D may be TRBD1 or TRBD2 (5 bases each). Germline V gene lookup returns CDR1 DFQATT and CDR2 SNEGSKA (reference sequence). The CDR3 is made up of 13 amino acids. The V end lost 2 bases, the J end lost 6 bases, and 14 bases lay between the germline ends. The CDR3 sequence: CSARPTAEGEQYF. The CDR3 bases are TGCAGTGCTAGACCGACAGCGGAAGGCGAGCAGTACTTC.

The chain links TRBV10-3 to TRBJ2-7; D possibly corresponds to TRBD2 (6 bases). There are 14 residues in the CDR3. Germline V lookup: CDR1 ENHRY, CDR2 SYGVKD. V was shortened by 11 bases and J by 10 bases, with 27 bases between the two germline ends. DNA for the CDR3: TGTGCCGTAAAAACGGGGGTTGAGAATTACTCCCAGTACTTC. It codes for CAVKTGVENYSQYF.

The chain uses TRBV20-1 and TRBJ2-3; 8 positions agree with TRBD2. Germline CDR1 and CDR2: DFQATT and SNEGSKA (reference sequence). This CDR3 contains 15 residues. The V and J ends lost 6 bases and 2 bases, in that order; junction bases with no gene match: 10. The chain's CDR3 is CSAPDQRGPTDTQYF. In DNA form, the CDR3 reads TGCAGTGCCCCAGACCAGCGGGGGCCCACAGATACGCAGTATTTT.

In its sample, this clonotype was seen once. This chain's CDR3 is CASSRREASTADTQYF. The DNA of the CDR3 is TGTGCCAGCAGCCGACGGGAGGCCTCAACGGCGGATACGCAGTATTTT. The chain carries TRBV7-2 and TRBJ2-3, with 7 nucleotides matching TRBD2. The CDR3 runs to 16 residues. Unmatched junction bases numbered 14, after V lost 5 bases and J lost 6 bases. CDR1 and CDR2 from the germline V gene are SGHTA and FQGNSA.

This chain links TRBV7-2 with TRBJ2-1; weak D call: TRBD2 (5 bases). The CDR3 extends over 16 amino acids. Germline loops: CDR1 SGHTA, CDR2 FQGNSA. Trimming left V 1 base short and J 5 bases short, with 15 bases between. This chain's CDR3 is CASSLVVGVRNNEQFF. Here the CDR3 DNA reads TGTGCCAGCAGCTTAGTGGTGGGAGTAAGGAACAATGAGCAGTTCTTC. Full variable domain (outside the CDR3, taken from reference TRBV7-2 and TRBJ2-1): GAGVSQSPSNKVTEKGKDVELRCDPISGHTALYWYRQSLGQGLEFLIYFQGNSAPDKSGLPSDRFSAERTGGSVSTLTIQRTQQEDSAVYLCASSLVVGVRNNEQFFGPGTRLTVL.

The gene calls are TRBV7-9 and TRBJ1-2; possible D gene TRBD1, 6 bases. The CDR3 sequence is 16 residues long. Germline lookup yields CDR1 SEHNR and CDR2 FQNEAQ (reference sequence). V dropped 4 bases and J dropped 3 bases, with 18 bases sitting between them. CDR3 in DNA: TGTGCCAGCAGCTCGCGGGAGGGGGGGCGCGACTATGGCTACACCTTC. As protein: CASSSREGGRDYGYTF.

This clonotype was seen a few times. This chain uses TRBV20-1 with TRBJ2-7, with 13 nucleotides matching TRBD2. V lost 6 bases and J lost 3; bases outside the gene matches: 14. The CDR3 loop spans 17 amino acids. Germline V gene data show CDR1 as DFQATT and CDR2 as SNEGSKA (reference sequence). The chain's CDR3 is CSAQTSGRAERYYEQYF. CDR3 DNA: TGCAGTGCCCAAACTAGCGGGAGGGCCGAACGATACTACGAGCAGTACTTC.

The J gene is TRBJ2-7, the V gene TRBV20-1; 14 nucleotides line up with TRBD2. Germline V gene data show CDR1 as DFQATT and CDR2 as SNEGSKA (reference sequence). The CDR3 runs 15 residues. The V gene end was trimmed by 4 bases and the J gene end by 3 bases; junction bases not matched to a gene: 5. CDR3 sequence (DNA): TGCAGTGCTACGTCCGGGACTAGCGGGAGCTACGAGCAGTACTTC. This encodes CSATSGTSGSYEQYF.